This TCR beta chain was identified in a study of identical twins. General observations from the study: The study based its conclusions on cross-sectional statistical analysis and did not follow the same donors.

TCRdb independently ran MiXCR on the 5' RACE reads; one entry per CDR3 protein. The table includes 400,000 to 550,000 distinct CDR3 sequences, under 25% detected once. With regard to this clonotype: Its antigen remains unidentified.

The data also belong to a second study, concerning T cells expressing NK-cell markers. From that study: Seven sequenced donors out of eight were HCMV-seropositive, one seronegative. NKG2C+ dominant clonotype frequencies in five to seven donors were roughly 1.0-7.5% of CD8+ T cells.

The sequence came from a woman aged 18-30 years in good health. What was sequenced was CD4+ T cells sorted from blood.

This CDR3 is CASTVRDLLDEQYF. The DNA for the CDR3 is TGTGCCAGCACGGTACGGGACCTACTCGACGAGCAGTACTTC. The chain employs TRBV6-2 or TRBV6-3 and TRBJ2-7; D is perhaps TRBD1 or TRBD2 (5 bases each). Between the trimmed V and J ends, which lost 7 bases and 5 bases, there was a span of 18 bases. The CDR3 runs to 14 residues. The germline CDR1 and CDR2 sequences are MNHEY and SVGEGT.